The entry below describes one T cell receptor (beta chain). Its antigen is unidentified. Germline V CDR1 and CDR2: SQVTM, ANQGSEA. CDR3 length: 13 residues. V lost 7 bases to trimming and J lost 4 bases; unmatched junction nucleotides: 9. From blood CD8+ and CD4+ T cells, TCR beta sequences were generated. TEMRA cells were FACS-enriched and CD8+ and CD4+ T cells negatively isolated. Reverse transcription of roughly 0.5 to 1 ug RNA used random hexamers. Amplification of TCR beta CDR3 across 54 Vbeta and 13 Jbeta was performed with immunoSEQ multiplex PCR. TCRdb fed the immunoSEQ multiplex PCR reads into MiXCR, producing one record per CDR3 protein. This repertoire shows about 150,000 distinct CDR3 sequences, just under 97% found once; its top ten account for 0.14% to 0.15%. This record comes from a study of CD8 T cells in Susac syndrome. General study points: The authors acknowledged that their TCR sequencing and HLA analysis involved a relatively small number of individuals.

This receptor was taken from a human donor with multiple sclerosis. The sequencing input was CD8+ T cells from PBMCs. The rearrangement links TRBV29-1 to TRBJ1-1, with TRBD1 matching 7 bases. The CDR3 DNA is TGCAGCGGCAGGACAGGAATAGGCACTGAAGCTTTCTTT. This translates into CSGRTGIGTEAFF. Full variable domain (missing parts from reference TRBV29-1 and TRBJ1-1): SAVISQKPSRDICQRGTSLTIQCQVDSQVTMMFWYRQQPGQSLTLIATANQGSEATYESGFVIDKFPISRPNLTFSTLTVSNMSPEDSSIYLCSGRTGIGTEAFFGQGTRLTVV.